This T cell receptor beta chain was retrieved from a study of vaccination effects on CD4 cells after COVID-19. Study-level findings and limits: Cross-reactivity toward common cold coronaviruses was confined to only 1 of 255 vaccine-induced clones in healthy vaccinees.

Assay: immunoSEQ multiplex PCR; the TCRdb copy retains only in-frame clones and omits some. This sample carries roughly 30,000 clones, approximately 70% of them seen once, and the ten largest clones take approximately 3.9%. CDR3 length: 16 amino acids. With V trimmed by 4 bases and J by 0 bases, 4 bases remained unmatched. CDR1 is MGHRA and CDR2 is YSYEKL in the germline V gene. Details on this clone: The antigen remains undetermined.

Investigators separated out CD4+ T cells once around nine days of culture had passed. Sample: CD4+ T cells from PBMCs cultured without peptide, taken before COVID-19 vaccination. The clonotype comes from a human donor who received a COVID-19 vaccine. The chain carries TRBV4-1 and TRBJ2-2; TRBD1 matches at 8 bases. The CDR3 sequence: CASSPSGQANTGELFF. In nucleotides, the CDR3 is TGCGCCAGCAGCCCATCGGGACAGGCGAACACCGGGGAGCTGTTTTTT.